These 20 T cell receptor beta chains originate from one sample sequenced in a study of blood T cell repertoires in COVID-19. Here immunoSEQ multiplex PCR was the method, and the copy in TCRdb shows in-frame clones only, minus some. The table includes 400,000 or so clones, approximately 92% detected once. Material: PBMCs or T cells enriched from blood (not recorded which). The receptor source for this set is a man aged 30 to 39 who had recovered from COVID-19.

The chain has TRBV4-1 and TRBJ2-5; D possibly corresponds to TRBD1 (6 bases). Per the germline V gene, CDR1 is MGHRA and CDR2 is YSYEKL. The CDR3 length is 14 residues. V was clipped by 1 base and J by 5 bases, with 11 bases between them. In DNA form, the CDR3 reads TGCGCCAGCAGCCAAGTGGGTAGGGGGGAGACCCAGTACTTC. Encoded protein: CASSQVGRGETQYF.

V is TRBV5-8 and J is TRBJ2-7; 9 bases are shared with TRBD1. CDR1 SGHTS and CDR2 YDEGEE come from the germline V gene. Trimming at V came to 6 bases and at J to 5 bases, leaving 9 bases not matched to a gene. The CDR3 covers 14 residues. The CDR3 loop reads CASTSGTGMNEQYF. In nucleotides, the CDR3 is TGTGCCAGCACCAGTGGGACAGGGATGAACGAGCAGTACTTC.

This clone was seen just once. This sequence joins TRBV5-1 and TRBJ1-1; D is perhaps TRBD1 (5 bases). Trimming removed 4 bases from V and 0 bases from J, with 13 bases in between. The germline V gene has CDR1 SGHRS and CDR2 YFSETQ. The CDR3 runs to 15 residues. CDR3 loop: CASSLTAQMNTEAFF. CDR3 bases: TGCGCCAGCAGCCTGACAGCCCAAATGAACACTGAAGCTTTCTTT.

V usage is TRBV11-2 and J usage is TRBJ2-2, with a possible D match to TRBD1 (6 bases). Trimming took 2 bases from V and 6 from J, leaving 13 bases between them. Germline CDR1 reads SGHAT; CDR2 reads FQNNGV. This CDR3 is 15 amino acids long. For the CDR3, the DNA is TGTGCCAGCAGCTTAAGCCCAGGGGCAGCCGGGGAGCTGTTTTTT. It codes for CASSLSPGAAGELFF.

This sequence joins TRBV5-6 and TRBJ1-1; 9 positions agree with TRBD1. CDR1 SGHDT and CDR2 YYEEEE come from the germline V gene. V lost 2 bases, J lost 5 bases, and 7 bases stayed unmatched. The CDR3 runs to 15 residues. The chain's CDR3 is CASSFWTGEKTEAFF. The CDR3, as DNA: TGTGCCAGCAGCTTCTGGACAGGGGAGAAGACTGAAGCTTTCTTT.

The V call is TRBV6-4, the J call TRBJ1-2; 7 bases are a match to TRBD1. Germline CDR1 reads MRHNA; CDR2 reads SNTAGT. The V segment lost 3 bases and the J segment 4 bases; nucleotides outside the gene matches: 2. CDR3 length: 13 amino acids. The CDR3 sequence: CASSDGTVYGYTF. In DNA, the CDR3 is TGTGCCAGCAGTGATGGGACAGTCTATGGCTACACCTTC.

The CDR3 nucleotides are TGTGCCAGCAGATGGACAGATGAAGAGACCCAGTACTTC. Protein product: CASRWTDEETQYF. This chain uses TRBV12-3 or TRBV12-4 with TRBJ2-5, with a weak D call TRBD1 (6 bases). V was cut by 6 bases and J by 3 bases, with 11 bases left in between. The CDR3 extends over 13 amino acids.

Here the CDR3 reads CASNAGTNSDIQYF. The CDR3 bases are TGTGCCAGTAACGCCGGGACTAATTCGGACATTCAGTACTTC. V and J are TRBV19 and TRBJ2-4, with 7 bases fitting TRBD2. The CDR3 loop spans 14 amino acids. CDR1 is LNHDA and CDR2 is SQIVND in the germline V gene (reference sequence). V lost 7 bases to trimming and J lost 8 bases; unmatched junction nucleotides: 11.

The chain combines TRBV6-2 or TRBV6-3 with TRBJ2-5; 11 bases fit TRBD2. Germline loops: CDR1 MNHEY, CDR2 SVGEGT. The V segment lost 6 bases and the J segment 4 bases; nucleotides outside the gene matches: 4. The CDR3 length is 14 residues. CDR3 sequence (DNA): TGTGCCAGCAGCCCGACTAGCGGGACAGAGACCCAGTACTTC. Translated: CASSPTSGTETQYF.

The chain carries TRBV19 and TRBJ1-3; D is ambiguous. V lost 4 bases and J lost 0, with 10 bases in between. The CDR3 is 15 residues long. The germline V gene encodes CDR1 LNHDA and CDR2 SQIVND (reference sequence). CDR3 in amino acids: CASSNGIISGNTIYF. In DNA form, the CDR3 reads TGTGCCAGTAGTAACGGGATAATCTCTGGAAACACCATATATTTT.

This chain joins TRBV7-9 and TRBJ1-2; D is ambiguous. Deletions cut 5 bases from V and 4 bases from J, with 11 bases between. The CDR3 loop spans 13 amino acids. The germline V gene has CDR1 SEHNR and CDR2 FQNEAQ (reference sequence). The CDR3 loop reads CASSPEGFYGYTF. The DNA for the CDR3 is TGTGCCAGCAGCCCCGAGGGATTCTATGGCTACACCTTC.

The J gene is TRBJ1-2, the V gene TRBV30, with no clear D. CDR1 and CDR2 from the germline V gene are GTSNPN and SVGIG (reference sequence). CDR3 size: 16 residues. Trimming cost V 3 bases and J 0 bases, with 17 bases left between them. The DNA for the CDR3 is TGTGCCTGGAGCGAAACGCCGGGAAGAGCTAACTATGGCTACACCTTC. Amino acids: CAWSETPGRANYGYTF.

J is TRBJ1-5 and V is TRBV7-2, with TRBD1 identical over 9 bases. CDR3 length: 16 residues. The V segment lost 6 bases and the J segment 2 bases; nucleotides outside the gene matches: 8. Germline CDR1 and CDR2: SGHTA and FQGNSA. Written as DNA, the CDR3 is TGTGCCAGCAGATTGACAGGGGGAAGCGGCAATCAGCCCCAGCATTTT. This codes for CASRLTGGSGNQPQHF.

The rearrangement uses TRBV6-4 and TRBJ1-1; tentative D call: TRBD1 (5 bases). Germline values: CDR1 MRHNA, CDR2 SNTAGT. The CDR3 spans 15 residues. Trimming pared 6 bases from V and 0 bases from J, leaving 14 bases between. For the CDR3, the DNA is TGTGCCAGCAGGCACGGGGGGGATGTGAACACTGAAGCTTTCTTT. Protein sequence: CASRHGGDVNTEAFF.

The sample holds a few counts of this clone. The J gene is TRBJ2-1, the V gene TRBV3-1 (or the pseudogene TRBV3-2); 7 bases match TRBD2. The CDR3 contains 18 residues. V dropped 4 bases and J dropped 8; count of bases not matched to a gene: 20. Germline V gene sequence: CDR1 LGHDT, CDR2 YNNKEL (reference sequence). The CDR3: CASSPHVTSGGNNDEQFF. CDR3 coding DNA: TGTGCCAGCAGCCCACACGTCACCTCGGGGGGAAACAATGATGAGCAGTTCTTC.

This rearrangement joins TRBV11-2 to TRBJ1-3; D ambiguous. CDR3 size: 16 residues. V was shortened by 5 bases and J by 4 bases, with 18 bases between the two germline ends. Germline V lookup: CDR1 SGHAT, CDR2 FQNNGV. CDR3 DNA: TGTGCCAGCAGCCGTACTAAGGCGGCGATGGGAAACACCATATATTTT. Protein product: CASSRTKAAMGNTIYF.

The chain has TRBV24-1 and TRBJ1-4, with 11 bases aligning to TRBD1. The CDR3 consists of 16 residues. The germline V gene encodes CDR1 KGHDR and CDR2 SFDVKD. V dropped 2 bases and J dropped 6; count of bases not matched to a gene: 4. The CDR3 region is CATSDSAGQGDEKLFF. The CDR3 DNA is TGTGCCACCAGTGATTCCGCGGGACAGGGGGATGAAAAACTGTTTTTT.

This clone has just one count. The chain links TRBV3-1 (or the pseudogene TRBV3-2) to TRBJ1-4; perhaps TRBD1 as D (5 bases). V was clipped by 3 bases and J by 7 bases, with 12 bases between them. From germline, CDR1 is LGHDT and CDR2 YNNKEL (reference sequence). CDR3 length: 14 amino acids. The CDR3 DNA reads as TGTGCCAGCAGCCATTCGACGGGGGTTGAAAAACTGTTTTTT. It encodes CASSHSTGVEKLFF.

The genes are TRBV5-4 and TRBJ1-6; TRBD1 might be the D (6 bases). The CDR3 has 14 residues. Per the germline V gene, CDR1 is SGHNT and CDR2 is YYREEE (reference sequence). The V end was cut by 0 bases, the J end by 8 bases, with 9 bases between. The CDR3 DNA follows: TGTGCCAGCAGCTTGGGGTCAGGGGATTCACCCCTCCACTTT. Its translation: CASSLGSGDSPLHF.

The chain carries TRBV5-5 and TRBJ1-2; possible D gene TRBD1, 5 bases. Germline assignment: CDR1 SGHKS and CDR2 YYEKEE (reference sequence). The V and J ends lost 0 bases and 6 bases respectively, with 9 bases between them. CDR3 length equals 13 residues. CDR3 sequence (DNA): TGTGCCAGCAGCTTGGGGACACGGAATGGCTACACCTTC. It yields the protein CASSLGTRNGYTF.